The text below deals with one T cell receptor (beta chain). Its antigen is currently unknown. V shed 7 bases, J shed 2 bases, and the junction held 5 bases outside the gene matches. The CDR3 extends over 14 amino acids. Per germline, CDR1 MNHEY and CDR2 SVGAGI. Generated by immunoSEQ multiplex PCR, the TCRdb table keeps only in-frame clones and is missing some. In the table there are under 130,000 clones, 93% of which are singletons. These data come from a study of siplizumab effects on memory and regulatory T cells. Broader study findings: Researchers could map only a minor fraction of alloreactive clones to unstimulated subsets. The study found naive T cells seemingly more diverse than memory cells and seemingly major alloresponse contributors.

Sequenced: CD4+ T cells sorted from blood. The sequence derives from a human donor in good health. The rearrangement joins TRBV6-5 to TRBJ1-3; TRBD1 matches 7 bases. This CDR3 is CASNTGAPGNTIYF. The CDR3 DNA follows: TGTGCCAGCAACACAGGGGCCCCTGGAAACACCATATATTTT.